This T cell receptor (beta chain) was identified during a study of T cell responses to AZD1222 COVID-19 vaccine. Study results and caveats: Baseline seropositivity characterized only a handful of AZD1222 recipients. Researchers report vaccine-associated CD4 TCRs spanning spike, with dominance at 160-218 and 743-854. White British people made up most donors, females outnumbered males, and clonal diversity was possibly underestimated.

V was clipped by 7 bases and J by 0 bases, with 13 bases between them. CDR3 size: 15 residues. The germline V gene encodes CDR1 LNHDA and CDR2 SQIVND (reference sequence). Generated by immunoSEQ multiplex PCR, the TCRdb table keeps only in-frame clones and is missing some. The sample carries approximately 110,000 clones, about nine tenths recorded once. To note about this clone: Its antigen is not identified.

The source material was peripheral blood, sampled on day 0 of AZD1222 vaccination. The rearrangement joins TRBV19 to TRBJ1-3; TRBD1 is a possible D gene (5 bases). This sequence originates from an adult in good health. For the CDR3, the DNA is TGTGCCAGTAATACAGGTTCTTACTCTGGAAACACCATATATTTT. Amino acid sequence: CASNTGSYSGNTIYF.